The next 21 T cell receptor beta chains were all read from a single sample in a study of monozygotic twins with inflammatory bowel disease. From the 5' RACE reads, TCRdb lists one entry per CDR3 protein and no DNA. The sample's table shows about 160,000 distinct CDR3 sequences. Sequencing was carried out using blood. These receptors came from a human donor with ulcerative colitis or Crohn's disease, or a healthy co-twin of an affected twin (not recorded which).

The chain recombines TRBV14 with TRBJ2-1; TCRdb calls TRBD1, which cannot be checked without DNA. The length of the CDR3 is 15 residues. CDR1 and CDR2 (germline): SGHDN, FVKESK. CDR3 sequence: CASSHQGTRYNEQFF.

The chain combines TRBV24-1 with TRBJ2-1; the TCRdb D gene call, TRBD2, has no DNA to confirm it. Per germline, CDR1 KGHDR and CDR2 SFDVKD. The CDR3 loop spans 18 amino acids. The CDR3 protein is CATSGAGTSGRAVSEQFF.

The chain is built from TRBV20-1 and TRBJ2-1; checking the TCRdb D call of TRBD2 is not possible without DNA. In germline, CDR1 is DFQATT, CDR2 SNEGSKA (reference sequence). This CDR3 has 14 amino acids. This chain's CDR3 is CSADQLAGGNEQFF.

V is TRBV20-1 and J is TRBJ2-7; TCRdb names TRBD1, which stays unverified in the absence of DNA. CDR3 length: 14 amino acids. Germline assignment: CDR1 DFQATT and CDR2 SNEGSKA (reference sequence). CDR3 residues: CSARRTGGRYEQYF.

This CDR3 is CSVAGAQDTEAFF. This chain joins TRBV29-1 and TRBJ1-1; without DNA, the TCRdb call of TRBD1 cannot be checked. CDR3 length: 13 amino acids. The germline V gene encodes CDR1 SQVTM and CDR2 ANQGSEA.

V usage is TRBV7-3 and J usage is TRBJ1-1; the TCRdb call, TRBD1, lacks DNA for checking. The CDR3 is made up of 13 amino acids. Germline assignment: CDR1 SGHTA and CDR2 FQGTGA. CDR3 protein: CASSFQGNTEAFF. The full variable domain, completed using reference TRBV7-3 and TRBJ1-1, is GAGVSQTPSNKVTEKGKYVELRCDPISGHTALYWYRQSLGQGPEFLIYFQGTGAADDSGLPNDRFFAVRPEGSVSTLKIQRTERGDSAVYLCASSFQGNTEAFFGQGTRLTVV.

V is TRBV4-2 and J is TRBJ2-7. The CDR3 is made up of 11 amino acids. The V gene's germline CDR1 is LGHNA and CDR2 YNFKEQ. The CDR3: CASSPGDEQYF.

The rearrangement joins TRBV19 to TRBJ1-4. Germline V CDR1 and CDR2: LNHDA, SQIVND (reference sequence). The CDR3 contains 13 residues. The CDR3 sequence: CASSANFNEKLFF.

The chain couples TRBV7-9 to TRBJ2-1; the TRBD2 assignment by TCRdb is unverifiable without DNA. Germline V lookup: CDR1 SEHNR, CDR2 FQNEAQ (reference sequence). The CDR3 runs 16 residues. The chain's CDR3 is CASSLNRLAGDNEQFF.

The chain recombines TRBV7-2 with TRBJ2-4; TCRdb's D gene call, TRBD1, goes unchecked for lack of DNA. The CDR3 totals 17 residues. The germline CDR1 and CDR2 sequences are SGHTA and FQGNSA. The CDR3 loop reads CASSYSSGRGSKNIQYF.

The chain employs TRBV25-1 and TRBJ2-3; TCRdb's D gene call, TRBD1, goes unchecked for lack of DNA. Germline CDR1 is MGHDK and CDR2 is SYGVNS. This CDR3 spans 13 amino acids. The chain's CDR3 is CAGPTGGTDTQYF.

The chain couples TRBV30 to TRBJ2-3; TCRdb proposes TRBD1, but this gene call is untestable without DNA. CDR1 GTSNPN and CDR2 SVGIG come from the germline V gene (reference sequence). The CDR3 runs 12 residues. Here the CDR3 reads CAWSDRGDTQYF.

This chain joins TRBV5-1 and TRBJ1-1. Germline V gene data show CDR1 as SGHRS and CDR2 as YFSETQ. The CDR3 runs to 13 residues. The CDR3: CASSLDMNTEAFF.

The CDR3 is CSARGFRDRHSGNTIYF. The V gene is TRBV20-1, the J gene TRBJ1-3; TCRdb proposes TRBD1, but this gene call is untestable without DNA. The CDR3 totals 17 residues. Germline V gene data show CDR1 as DFQATT and CDR2 as SNEGSKA (reference sequence).

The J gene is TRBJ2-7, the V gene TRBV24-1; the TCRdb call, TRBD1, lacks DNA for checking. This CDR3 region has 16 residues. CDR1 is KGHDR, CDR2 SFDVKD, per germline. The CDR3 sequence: CATSGVGQGAMNEQYF.

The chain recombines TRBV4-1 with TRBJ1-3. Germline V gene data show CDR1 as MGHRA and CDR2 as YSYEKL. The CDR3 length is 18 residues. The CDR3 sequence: CASSQVVRGLNSGNTIYF.

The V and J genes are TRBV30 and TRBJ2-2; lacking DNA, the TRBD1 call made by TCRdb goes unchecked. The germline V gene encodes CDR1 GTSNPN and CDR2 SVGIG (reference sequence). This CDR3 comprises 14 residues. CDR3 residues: CAWGPWTVPGELFF.

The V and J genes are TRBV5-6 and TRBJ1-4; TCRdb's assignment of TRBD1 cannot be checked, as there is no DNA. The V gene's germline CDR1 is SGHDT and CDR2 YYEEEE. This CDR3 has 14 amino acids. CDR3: CASSLAGVTEKLFF.

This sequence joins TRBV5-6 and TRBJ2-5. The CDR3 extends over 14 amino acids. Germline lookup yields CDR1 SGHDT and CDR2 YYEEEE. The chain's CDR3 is CASSLVAVQETQYF.

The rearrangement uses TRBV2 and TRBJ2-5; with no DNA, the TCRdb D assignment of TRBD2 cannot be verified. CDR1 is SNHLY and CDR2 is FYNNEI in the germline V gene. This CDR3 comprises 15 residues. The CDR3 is CASSEARASPETQYF.

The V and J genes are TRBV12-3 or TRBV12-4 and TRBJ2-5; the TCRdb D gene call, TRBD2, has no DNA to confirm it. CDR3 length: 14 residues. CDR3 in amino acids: CASSVASGEETQYF.